Listed below are T cell receptor beta chains from one sample, sequenced in a study of blood T cells in healthy people across ages. TCRdb recomputed calls from the 5' RACE reads with MiXCR, one row per CDR3 protein. The data show hundreds of thousands of distinct CDR3 sequences, with approximately 48% seen just once and about a fifth held by the top ten. Sequencing input: blood. The receptors stem from a man in his fifties or sixties in good health. Both conserved end residues are part of each CDR3. D genes are given only for firm matches.

14	TRBV28	TRBJ1-2	TRBD1	CASSPPGTVYGYTF
15	TRBV15	TRBJ2-1	TRBD2	CATSFGGLAGNEQFF
15	TRBV20-1	.	TRBD1	CSASVPGTGFHEQYF
12	TRBV25-1	TRBJ1-2	.	CASRDTTYGYTF
14	TRBV25-1	TRBJ2-3	.	CASSEPGGTDTQYF
14	TRBV25-1	TRBJ2-7	.	CASSETLGSYEQYF
16	TRBV3-1	.	TRBD1	CASSRPGQVSGETQYF
11	TRBV2	TRBJ2-5	TRBD2	CASSVAGDQYF
13	TRBV29-1	TRBJ1-2	TRBD1	CSAKPTGTYGYTF
13	TRBV7-9	TRBJ1-2	.	CASSLGQQGGYTF
16	TRBV6-2/TRBV6-3	TRBJ2-7	TRBD1	CASSAMTGRLGNEQYF
13	TRBV30	TRBJ2-7	.	CAWGAGPFYEQYF
14	TRBV6-1	TRBJ1-1	TRBD1	CASSDPGGSAEAFF
15	TRBV20-1	TRBJ2-1	TRBD2	CSAGGNSGGSIGQFF
15	TRBV4-1	.	TRBD1	CASSQGDRVGYEQYF
15	TRBV7-2	TRBJ2-7	.	CASSSVSGAYNEQYF
13	TRBV11-2	TRBJ2-1	.	CASSRDRPNEQFF
16	TRBV5-1	TRBJ2-5	TRBD2	CASSLELAGGRETQYF
15	TRBV24-1	TRBJ2-1	.	CATSDTTRSYNEQFF
14	TRBV7-3	TRBJ2-1	TRBD2	CASSSTSGPHEQFF
17	TRBV12-3/TRBV12-4	TRBJ2-7	TRBD2	CASSLRAGGPFSYEQYF
15	TRBV6-2/TRBV6-3	TRBJ2-1	.	CASRHPTGTSYEQFF
11	TRBV20-1	TRBJ2-3	.	CSARAGDTQYF
15	TRBV27	TRBJ2-7	.	CASSPTTQVAYEQYF
17	TRBV20-1	TRBJ2-1	TRBD2	CSARDEIAGSSYNEQFF
16	TRBV27	TRBJ2-7	.	CASSLSKRYITYEQYF
15	TRBV27	TRBJ2-1	TRBD2	CASSLWLAGGMNEFF
13	TRBV4-3	TRBJ1-1	.	CASSQERQIEAFF
16	TRBV7-2	.	TRBD2	CASSLTLGASGETQYF
14	TRBV20-1	TRBJ1-1	TRBD1	CSASGQGMNTEAFF
15	TRBV24-1	.	.	CATSDPSVDDDEQYF
8	TRBV9	TRBJ2-4	.	CAPNIQYF
11	TRBV12-3/TRBV12-4	TRBJ2-7	.	CASSQTTAQYF
13	TRBV29-1	TRBJ2-5	.	CSAEREAGETQYF
14	TRBV12-3/TRBV12-4	TRBJ2-3	.	CASSSRQTTGTQYF
12	TRBV7-9	TRBJ1-2	.	CASTWGGDGYTF
15	TRBV5-4	TRBJ2-5	TRBD1	CASSATGQVQETQYF
16	TRBV9	TRBJ1-1	.	CASSPHGGLGNTEAFF
16	TRBV5-1	TRBJ2-1	.	CASGLAGTGSYNEQFF
15	TRBV7-9	TRBJ2-3	.	CASSPTGYGTDTQYF
16	TRBV9	TRBJ1-2	TRBD1	CASSVVATQGAYGYTF
17	TRBV28	TRBJ1-5	TRBD1	CASSWRPSTGWDQPQHF
16	TRBV5-5	TRBJ1-2	TRBD1	CASSLGPGTGQYGYTF
16	TRBV9	TRBJ2-1	TRBD2	CASTGGDPGSYNEQFF
15	TRBV5-1	TRBJ2-1	TRBD2	CASSLDTVGGNEQFF
15	TRBV7-9	TRBJ1-4	TRBD1	CASSPRDRAGEKLFF
15	TRBV14	TRBJ2-5	TRBD2	CASSQLSGTRETQYF
15	TRBV20-1	TRBJ2-2	.	CSARRGGRLDGELFF
13	TRBV9	TRBJ2-2	.	CASGGGSTGELFF
13	TRBV2	TRBJ2-1	.	CADAEPRSAEQFF
8	TRBV30	TRBJ2-5	.	CALETQYF
16	TRBV20-1	TRBJ2-3	TRBD2	CSANGLAGVITDTQYF
15	TRBV5-5	TRBJ2-7	TRBD1	CASRKGTGLMYEQYF
16	TRBV12-3/TRBV12-4	TRBJ2-5	TRBD2	CASILGGRAGVETQYF
13	TRBV4-3	TRBJ1-5	.	CASSQARGQPQHF
14	TRBV6-2/TRBV6-3	TRBJ1-6	TRBD1	CASSYDRGNSPLHF
15	TRBV5-1	TRBJ1-2	.	CASSLADRRREGYTF
14	TRBV6-5	TRBJ2-3	.	CASRRTRGTDTQYF
15	TRBV5-6	.	TRBD1	CASSAGQAVRETQYF